This T cell receptor beta chain comes out of a study of blood T cell repertoires in COVID-19. The protocol was immunoSEQ multiplex PCR, while the TCRdb copy is restricted to in-frame clones and leaves out a portion. This table holds approximately 210,000 clones, roughly 91% found once. What was sequenced was PBMCs or T cells enriched from blood (not recorded which). This clonotype was obtained from a man between 25 and 39 years old in a cohort exposed to, infected with or recovered from COVID-19 (not recorded which).

The CDR3 sequence is CASSRERELLTEQYF. CDR3 sequence (DNA): TGTGCCAGCAGCAGAGAGCGGGAGCTGTTAACCGAGCAGTACTTC. J is TRBJ2-7 and V is TRBV7-2; TRBD2 matches 8 bases. This CDR3 is built from 15 residues. J was trimmed by 6 bases and V by 5 bases; bases with no gene match: 12. Germline CDR1 reads SGHTA; CDR2 reads FQGNSA.